A selection of T cell receptor beta chains follows, all from one sample in a study of blood T cell repertoires in COVID-19. Measured with immunoSEQ multiplex PCR; TCRdb has only the in-frame clones, and not every one. The sample contains about 58,000 clones, 89% of which appear only once. The sequencing sample was made of peripheral blood. The receptors here all came from a woman aged 60 to 75 with active COVID-19. Both conserved end residues are part of each CDR3. D genes are given only for firm matches. Clone size is stated in some rows and not others, as once, few, many or a class when expanded.

d_call | j_call | clone_size | v_call | cdr3_aa | cdr3_nt
NA | TRBJ2-2 | NA | TRBV18 | CASSLYSTGELFF | TGTGCCAGCTCACTCTACAGCACCGGGGAGCTGTTTTTT
NA | TRBJ1-1 | NA | TRBV11-3 | CASSLGQSPNTEAFF | TGTGCCAGCAGCTTGGGCCAGAGTCCGAACACTGAAGCTTTCTTT
NA | TRBJ2-5 | NA | TRBV2 | CASSEQTGEVGWTQYF | TGTGCCAGCAGTGAACAGACAGGTGAAGTGGGATGGACCCAGTACTTC
NA | TRBJ2-7 | NA | TRBV5-5 | CASSLGRGSHEQYF | TGTGCCAGCAGCTTGGGTAGGGGTAGCCACGAGCAGTACTTC
NA | TRBJ2-1 | NA | TRBV7-8 | CASSLGAGYEQFF | TGTGCCAGCAGCTTAGGAGCGGGTTATGAGCAGTTCTTC
NA | TRBJ1-2 | NA | TRBV3-1/TRBV3-2 | CASSQVSGHGYTF | TGTGCCAGCAGCCAAGTTTCTGGCCATGGCTACACCTTC
NA | TRBJ1-3 | NA | TRBV2 | CASSAEGLNSGNTIYF | TGTGCCAGCAGTGCGGAGGGCCTAAACTCTGGAAACACCATATATTTT
NA | TRBJ1-1 | NA | TRBV5-1 | CASSLGGTLTEAFF | TGCGCCAGCAGCTTGGGTGGGACACTCACTGAAGCTTTCTTT
TRBD1 | TRBJ2-2 | NA | TRBV11-2 | CASSLDPGTGGLGTGELFF | TGTGCCAGCAGCTTAGATCCTGGGACAGGGGGTTTGGGAACCGGGGAGCTGTTTTTT
NA | TRBJ1-1 | NA | TRBV7-3 | CASSPARAANTEAFF | TGTGCCAGCAGCCCCGCGAGGGCGGCGAACACTGAAGCTTTCTTT
TRBD1 | TRBJ2-1 | NA | TRBV11-3 | CASSFQTGDNEQFF | TGTGCCAGCAGCTTCCAGACAGGGGACAATGAGCAGTTCTTC
TRBD1 | TRBJ2-3 | NA | TRBV10-3 | CAISQTGATDTQYF | TGTGCCATCAGCCAGACAGGGGCCACAGATACGCAGTATTTT
TRBD1 | TRBJ1-1 | NA | TRBV12-5 | CASGLAGQGAMNTEAFF | TGTGCTAGTGGTTTGGCCGGACAGGGGGCGATGAACACTGAAGCTTTCTTT
NA | TRBJ1-1 | NA | TRBV9 | CASSVVGALNTEAFF | TGTGCCAGCAGCGTAGTTGGGGCTCTGAACACTGAAGCTTTCTTT
NA | TRBJ1-6 | NA | TRBV5-6 | CASSEPTEEDSPLHF | TGTGCCAGCAGCGAGCCGACCGAGGAGGATTCACCCCTCCACTTT
NA | TRBJ2-3 | NA | TRBV9 | CASSVAVTDTQYF | TGTGCCAGCAGCGTAGCCGTAACAGATACGCAGTATTTT
NA | TRBJ2-6 | NA | TRBV9 | CASSVDGETLSGANVLTF | TGTGCCAGCAGCGTAGACGGGGAGACCCTCTCTGGGGCCAACGTCCTGACTTTC
TRBD1 | TRBJ2-3 | NA | TRBV7-9 | CASSAWTGSTDTQYF | TGTGCCAGCAGCGCCTGGACAGGGAGCACAGATACGCAGTATTTT
NA | TRBJ1-1 | NA | TRBV3-1/TRBV3-2 | CASSQDSWNTEAFF | TGTGCCAGCAGCCAAGATTCCTGGAACACTGAAGCTTTCTTT
TRBD2 | TRBJ2-1 | NA | TRBV5-1 | CASRSGGSSYNEQFF | TGCGCCAGCAGGAGCGGGGGTAGCTCCTACAATGAGCAGTTCTTC
NA | TRBJ1-5 | NA | TRBV30 | CAWQGSANQPQHF | TGTGCCTGGCAGGGATCCGCCAATCAGCCCCAGCATTTT
NA | TRBJ1-6 | NA | TRBV27 | CASSLSSGAPNSPLHF | TGTGCCAGCAGTTTAAGCTCAGGGGCGCCTAATTCACCCCTCCACTTT
NA | TRBJ1-3 | NA | TRBV4-1 | CASSQGSARAISGNTIYF | TGCGCCAGCAGCCAAGGCTCTGCGCGGGCTATTTCTGGAAACACCATATATTTT
TRBD1 | TRBJ1-1 | NA | TRBV7-8 | CASSSYTRTGASEAFF | TGTGCCAGCAGCTCCTACACTCGGACAGGGGCATCTGAAGCTTTCTTT
TRBD2 | TRBJ2-5 | once | TRBV12-3/TRBV12-4 | CASSLRGGETQYF | TGTGCCAGCAGTTTGCGGGGGGGAGAGACCCAGTACTTC
TRBD2 | TRBJ2-3 | NA | TRBV7-6 | CASSLGPLADSTDTQYF | TGTGCCAGCAGCTTAGGCCCCCTAGCGGACTCCACAGATACGCAGTATTTT
TRBD1 | TRBJ2-7 | NA | TRBV7-2 | CASSLGQGAHSYEQYF | TGTGCCAGCAGCCTGGGACAGGGGGCCCACTCCTACGAGCAGTACTTC
TRBD1 | TRBJ2-2 | NA | TRBV2 | CASSANRGTGELFF | TGTGCCAGCAGCGCAAACAGGGGAACCGGGGAGCTGTTTTTT
TRBD1 | TRBJ1-1 | NA | TRBV12-5 | CASAQDRVTEAFF | TGTGCTAGTGCCCAGGACAGGGTCACTGAAGCTTTCTTT
TRBD2 | TRBJ2-3 | NA | TRBV4-1 | CASSQPLAVSKDTQYF | TGCGCCAGCAGCCAACCCCTAGCGGTTTCAAAAGATACGCAGTATTTT
NA | TRBJ1-1 | few | TRBV6-5 | CASRKTGNTEAFF | TGTGCCAGCAGAAAGACGGGGAACACTGAAGCTTTCTTT
NA | TRBJ2-5 | once | TRBV7-2 | CASSLASGGPGTQYF | TGTGCCAGCAGCTTAGCGTCGGGGGGCCCGGGGACCCAGTACTTC
TRBD1 | TRBJ1-3 | NA | TRBV4-3 | CASSQEGTVPGNTIYF | TGCGCCAGCAGCCAAGAGGGGACAGTCCCTGGAAACACCATATATTTT
TRBD1 | TRBJ1-1 | NA | TRBV7-3 | CASSVDRRRDTEAFF | TGTGCCAGCAGCGTGGACAGGAGAAGGGACACTGAAGCTTTCTTT
TRBD1 | TRBJ2-2 | once | TRBV19 | CASSDPRGRGTGELFF | TGTGCCAGTAGTGACCCCAGGGGGCGCGGGACCGGGGAGCTGTTTTTT
TRBD1 | TRBJ1-1 | NA | TRBV5-4 | CASSPGGQGAVTEAFF | TGTGCCAGCAGCCCTGGGGGACAGGGGGCTGTCACTGAAGCTTTCTTT
TRBD1 | TRBJ1-3 | once | TRBV5-8 | CASSQWTGPRSGNTIYF | TGTGCCAGCAGCCAATGGACAGGACCACGCTCTGGAAACACCATATATTTT
TRBD1 | TRBJ1-2 | NA | TRBV5-6 | CASSLDGTGAYGYTF | TGTGCCAGCAGCTTGGACGGGACAGGAGCTTATGGCTACACCTTC
NA | TRBJ1-2 | NA | TRBV4-1 | CASSQPGSSHGYTF | TGCGCCAGCAGCCAACCCGGGTCCTCCCATGGCTACACCTTC
NA | TRBJ1-3 | few | TRBV12-5 | CASGFRSSGNTIYF | TGTGCTAGTGGTTTTAGAAGCTCTGGAAACACCATATATTTT
NA | TRBJ1-2 | NA | TRBV29-1 | CIGGPTGYGYTF | TGCATCGGGGGCCCAACGGGCTATGGCTACACCTTC
NA | TRBJ1-2 | NA | TRBV3-1/TRBV3-2 | CASSPYPLYGYTF | TGTGCCAGCAGCCCCTACCCTTTATATGGCTACACCTTC
NA | TRBJ2-3 | NA | TRBV4-2 | CASSQAAAASTDTQYF | TGTGCCAGCAGCCAGGCGGCGGCAGCCAGCACAGATACGCAGTATTTT
TRBD1 | TRBJ1-1 | NA | TRBV5-1 | CASSSSDRGPLRKEAFF | TGCGCCAGCAGCTCTTCGGACAGGGGGCCGCTAAGGAAGGAAGCTTTCTTT
NA | TRBJ1-5 | NA | TRBV5-6 | CASTVRGAGQPQHF | TGTGCCAGCACCGTCCGGGGGGCTGGTCAGCCCCAGCATTTT
NA | TRBJ1-4 | NA | TRBV5-1 | CASSLATNEKLFF | TGCGCCAGCAGCCTAGCAACTAATGAAAAACTGTTTTTT
NA | TRBJ1-2 | NA | TRBV5-6 | CASSSSHTGFRSDYGYTF | TGTGCCAGCAGTTCATCACATACAGGGTTTAGAAGTGACTATGGCTACACCTTC
NA | TRBJ1-2 | NA | TRBV3-1/TRBV3-2 | CASSQERQGFGYTF | TGTGCCAGCAGCCAAGAACGCCAGGGTTTCGGCTACACCTTC
NA | TRBJ2-5 | NA | TRBV29-1 | CSADGLGETQYF | TGCAGCGCAGACGGTCTCGGGGAGACCCAGTACTTC
NA | TRBJ1-2 | few | TRBV7-3 | CASSLGGRGSGYTF | TGTGCCAGCAGCTTGGGAGGGAGGGGGAGTGGCTACACCTTC
NA | TRBJ2-2 | NA | TRBV2 | CASRQPGGSVSGELFF | TGTGCCAGCAGGCAACCCGGCGGCTCCGTGTCCGGGGAGCTGTTTTTT
TRBD1 | TRBJ2-2 | NA | TRBV7-3 | CASKTGAGELFF | TGTGCCAGCAAAACAGGGGCCGGGGAGCTGTTTTTT
TRBD1 | TRBJ1-4 | NA | TRBV19 | CASSPQMTGGNEKLFF | TGTGCCAGTAGCCCCCAGATGACAGGGGGTAACGAAAAACTGTTTTTT
NA | TRBJ1-1 | NA | TRBV4-1 | CASKLGTEAFF | TGCGCCAGCAAGCTAGGCACTGAAGCTTTCTTT
NA | TRBJ1-1 | NA | TRBV6-2/TRBV6-3 | CASSLGAAMNTEAFF | TGTGCCAGCAGCCTGGGGGCGGCCATGAACACTGAAGCTTTCTTT
NA | TRBJ2-3 | once | TRBV19 | CASSVNGGDTQYF | TGTGCCAGTAGTGTTAACGGGGGAGATACGCAGTATTTT
TRBD2 | TRBJ2-3 | NA | TRBV5-1 | CASSLLAGGRTDTQYF | TGCGCCAGCAGCTTGTTAGCGGGGGGACGCACAGATACGCAGTATTTT
NA | TRBJ1-2 | once | TRBV30 | CAWKGLQATHGNYGYTF | TGTGCCTGGAAGGGACTACAGGCTACACACGGGAACTATGGCTACACCTTC
TRBD2 | TRBJ2-7 | NA | TRBV5-6 | CASSGTSGGYEQYF | TGTGCCAGCAGCGGGACTAGCGGGGGCTACGAGCAGTACTTC